This section outlines one TCR beta chain sequence together with its context. The antigen remains undetermined. Germline V CDR1 and CDR2: MGHDK, SYGVNS. Germline trimming cut 1 base from V and 7 bases from J; bases unmatched to any gene: 7. This CDR3 spans 15 amino acids. The table came from immunoSEQ multiplex PCR; TCRdb's copy has only in-frame clones and leaves some out. The sample has about 130,000 clones; 70% to 90% are singletons. The entry originates in a study of T cell responses to AZD1222 COVID-19 vaccine. Broader study findings: Vaccine-related CD4 TCRs covered spike, predominating at 160-218 and 743-854.

The V and J genes are TRBV25-1 and TRBJ2-3; TRBD2 agrees at 8 bases. This specimen consisted of peripheral blood, obtained on day 0 of AZD1222 vaccination. This TCR was sampled from an adult in good health. CDR3 bases: TGTGCCAGCAGTGAATCAGCGGGGGTTACTAATACGCAGTATTTT. Translated: CASSESAGVTNTQYF. Based on the CDR3 plus reference TRBV25-1 and TRBJ2-3, the full variable domain is EADIYQTPRYLVIGTGKKITLECSQTMGHDKMYWYQQDPGMELHLIHYSYGVNSTEKGDLSSESTVSRIRTEHFPLTLESARPSHTSQYLCASSESAGVTNTQYFGPGTRLTVL.